The sequence of this T cell receptor (beta chain) was determined in a study of T cells in localized non-small cell lung cancer (dated by TCRdb to the early 2020s). Study-wide context: Comparing tumors with uninvolved tumor-adjacent lungs, the study looked at the T cell repertoires of 220 or so patients with early-stage NSCLC. The cohort was made up of around 220 treatment-naive NSCLC patients whose localized lung tumors had been resected. Of the NSCLC patients, roughly 130 were male and roughly 110 were female, and the mean age was about 69 years. Points the paper makes about the study in general: Multi-region tumor sequencing was not performed, so intratumor heterogeneity could not be excluded. Uninvolved tumor-adjacent lung showed the highest T cell clonality, higher than tumor, which suggests more focused antigenic responses in the uninvolved tumor-adjacent lung. Of the top 100 tumor clones, a median of approximately 60 were detected in paired uninvolved adjacent lung; roughly 29 were also among that lung's top 100. Higher blood T cell density associated with longer overall survival, while higher adjacent-lung clonality associated with shorter survival. Because of the exploratory design, TCR variables were selected using unadjusted p-values without false-discovery rate correction.

The immunoSEQ Assay was used to sequence TCR beta CDR3 regions from DNA. As for how the authors treated the data: To compute T cell density, TCR beta template counts were normalized to usable DNA, which was estimated by amplifying housekeeping genes. Using the preseqR package, richness was estimated by extrapolating to 120,000 templates for tissue samples and 400,000 templates for PBMC samples. Clonality was defined by subtracting Pielou's evenness from one. Differential abundance testing on productive amino-acid clonotypes, with a minimum total count of 5 and an alpha of 0.1, was used to identify tissue-enriched TCRs. The Jaccard Index and the Morisita Overlap Index were used to quantify repertoire overlap between compartments. GLIPH clustered TCR beta CDR3s with public tetramer-defined viral CDR3s; viral motifs required at least three viral sequences plus V-gene enrichment. Entries here come from immuneACCESS through TCRdb and include only in-frame sequences with V and J called. Some clones fail to appear in such tables; in the studies checked, an unresolved V gene covers under half of the shortfall, and the cause of the remainder is unknown. V, J and clone size were drawn from that table, and D and trimming were deduced from the DNA. For this sample there are over 25,000 clones; roughly 90% appear just once. Over 2% of the sample goes to the ten largest clones.

This clone was detected only once. The target of this receptor is not known. It has no much larger one-base neighbor in the sample; base qualities were not kept. The CDR3 runs 14 residues from the cysteine to the phenylalanine. Here the CDR3 DNA is all that survives: 42 bases in frame from base 1. From the germline V gene, CDR1 is MNHNS and CDR2 is SASEGT. The junction shows trimming of 4 bases on V and 7 bases on J, plus 14 bases between the germline ends. At diagnosis, peripheral blood, uninvolved tumor-adjacent lung and tumor were collected and were preserved as a mix of fresh-frozen and FFPE material. For TCR repertoire profiling, blood samples were analyzed in the form of peripheral blood mononuclear cells.

The source was peripheral blood, collected before any cancer treatment. This sequence was found in a female donor aged 60 or older with stage I lung adenocarcinoma. The V gene is TRBV6-1 and the J gene is TRBJ1-5, with TRBD1 as a weak D call on 5 bases. The base sequence is TGTGCCAGCAGTGTCGCAGGGCCAGGGCAGCCCCAGCATTTT. This encodes CASSVAGPGQPQHF.